Below, one TCR beta chain is given with its context. The sample originates from a study of PD-L1 blockade in urothelial cancer. Study-wide context: At 3 weeks (second dose) and 6 weeks after starting treatment, blood was analyzed.

Trimming removed 2 bases at V and 6 bases at J, with 13 bases between. Germline lookup yields CDR1 MNHEY and CDR2 SVGAGI. The CDR3 length is 15 residues. Generated by immunoSEQ multiplex PCR, the TCRdb table keeps only in-frame clones and is missing some. The table has approximately 70,000 clones, around nine tenths seen once. The chain links TRBV6-5 to TRBJ2-2; perhaps TRBD1 as D (6 bases). The sample was PBMCs, taken around atezolizumab (anti-PD-L1) treatment. This TCR was recovered from a man aged 60-69 years with urothelial cancer. CDR3 amino acids: CASSYGRAGAGELFF. CDR3 nucleotide sequence: TGTGCCAGCAGTTACGGCAGGGCAGGGGCCGGGGAGCTGTTTTTT.